These T cell receptor beta chains were read from a single sample in a study of shared clonotypes between healthy human individuals. The assay was immunoSEQ multiplex PCR, and TCRdb's table has in-frame clones only and misses some. Counted here are 2.3 million or so clones, 93% occurring once; the ten biggest clones make up 0.39%. The sequencing sample was made of naive CD4+ T cells from PBMCs. The source is a man aged 18 to 30 in good health. Some clones in this sample may be carry-over from other donors' samples. The CDR3 runs from the conserved cysteine through the conserved F or W. The D gene is left open where the match is weak. The size of a clone is reported for some rows only, either as once, few or many, or as a class for expanded clones.

clone size	J gene	D gene	V gene	CDR3 DNA	CDR3 protein
NA	TRBJ1-6	NA	TRBV20-1	TGCAGTGCTAACAGGGAGTCCACCCTCCACTTT	CSANRESTLHF
NA	TRBJ2-4	NA	TRBV4-1	TGCGCCAGCAGCCAAGTAGGACCGGCCAAAAACATTCAGTACTTC	CASSQVGPAKNIQYF
NA	TRBJ1-3	TRBD1	TRBV9	TGTGCCAGCAGCGCCGGGACAGCCGCAGACACCATATATTTT	CASSAGTAADTIYF
once	TRBJ2-3	TRBD1	TRBV7-9	TGTGCCAGCAGCTACCCGACAGGGAGCACAGATACGCAGTATTTT	CASSYPTGSTDTQYF
NA	TRBJ2-7	TRBD2	TRBV5-1	TGCGCCAGCACCCCCCGGGGAGGGGCCCCCTACGAGCAGTACTTC	CASTPRGGAPYEQYF
NA	TRBJ1-1	NA	TRBV6-6	TGTGCCAGCAGTTACGCGGGACAACTGAACACTGAAGCTTTCTTT	CASSYAGQLNTEAFF
NA	TRBJ2-5	TRBD1	TRBV19	TGTGCCAGTAGTATATCAGGGGGCAGGGAGACCCAGTACTTC	CASSISGGRETQYF
NA	TRBJ2-7	NA	TRBV7-9	TGTGCCAGCAGGGCCACAGGTCAGTACGAGCAGTACTTC	CASRATGQYEQYF
once	TRBJ2-7	NA	TRBV2	TGTGCCAGCAGGGAACTCTTTGGATGGCGGGATTCCTACGAGCAGTACTTC	CASRELFGWRDSYEQYF
NA	TRBJ1-1	NA	TRBV6-6	TGTGCCAGCAGTTACTCATTTAACACTGAAGCTTTCTTT	CASSYSFNTEAFF
NA	TRBJ2-5	NA	TRBV6-5	TGTGCCAGCAGTCCACTTCCAGGGCGTGAGACCCAGTACTTC	CASSPLPGRETQYF
NA	TRBJ2-2	NA	TRBV14	TGTGCCAGCAGCCAGCGGATGAACACCGGGGAGCTGTTTTTT	CASSQRMNTGELFF
NA	TRBJ1-1	TRBD1	TRBV5-6	TGTGCCAGCAGCACCAGCTTCGTGGACAGGGGCACGAGCGAAGCTTTCTTT	CASSTSFVDRGTSEAFF
once	TRBJ2-1	TRBD2	TRBV6-5	TGTGCCAGCAGTTCTACGGGACTAGCAAACAATGAGCAGTTCTTC	CASSSTGLANNEQFF
NA	TRBJ1-2	NA	TRBV10-2	TGCGCCAGCGGAGAGGGCTATGGCTACACCTTC	CASGEGYGYTF
NA	TRBJ1-1	TRBD1	TRBV7-3	TGTGCCAGCAGCAATCGGACAGGGGGGAGAGCTTTCTTT	CASSNRTGGRAFF
NA	TRBJ2-7	NA	TRBV11-2	TGTGCCAGCAGCTTATCGACACAAGACCCAGGGACGATCTACGAGCAGTACTTC	CASSLSTQDPGTIYEQYF
NA	TRBJ1-4	TRBD1	TRBV4-3	TGCGCCAGCAGCCAAGGGGACAGGGCCGCAACTAATGAAAAACTGTTTTTT	CASSQGDRAATNEKLFF
NA	TRBJ1-1	NA	TRBV7-8	TGTGCCAGCAGCTCCGGACTGCTGGTTAGGTACACTGAAGCTTTCTTT	CASSSGLLVRYTEAFF
NA	TRBJ2-2	TRBD2	TRBV7-2	TGTGCCAGCAGCTTAGTAGCGGGGAACACCGGGGAGCTGTTTTTT	CASSLVAGNTGELFF
NA	TRBJ2-5	NA	TRBV19	TGTGCCAGTAGTATAGATCGATCCGGCACCCAGTACTTC	CASSIDRSGTQYF
NA	TRBJ2-1	TRBD2	TRBV19	TGTGCCAGTAGTATTTACGGCGGGAGGGCCAATGAGCAGTTCTTC	CASSIYGGRANEQFF
once	TRBJ2-3	TRBD2	TRBV7-3	TGTGCCAGCAGCTTAACGTCTAGCGGAAGCACAGATACGCAGTATTTT	CASSLTSSGSTDTQYF
NA	TRBJ2-7	NA	TRBV5-1	TGCGCCAGCAGCCAGGTCCCGGGGGCCTACGAGCAGTACTTC	CASSQVPGAYEQYF
NA	TRBJ2-7	NA	TRBV7-2	TGTGCCAGCCGGATTCTCGGACATAGCTCCTACGAGCAGTACTTC	CASRILGHSSYEQYF
NA	TRBJ1-4	NA	TRBV5-1	TGCGCCAGCAGCTATGCCGGGACCGAGGAAAAACTGTTTTTT	CASSYAGTEEKLFF
NA	TRBJ2-3	TRBD2	TRBV6-5	TGTGCCAGCAGTTACGGGGTAGCGGGAGGTTCAGATACGCAGTATTTT	CASSYGVAGGSDTQYF
NA	TRBJ1-1	TRBD1	TRBV7-9	TGTGCCAGCAGCCCGGGAGGACCGACAGGGGGTGAAGCTTTCTTT	CASSPGGPTGGEAFF
NA	TRBJ1-2	NA	TRBV10-3	TGTGCCATCAGTGAACGAGACGGGGGCTCCTATGGCTACACCTTC	CAISERDGGSYGYTF
NA	TRBJ2-1	TRBD2	TRBV11-2	TGTGCCAGCAGCTTAGGACTAGCAACCATCAATGAGCAGTTCTTC	CASSLGLATINEQFF
NA	TRBJ1-4	TRBD1	TRBV2	TGTGCCAGCATCCGGCGCCGGACAGGGGGGGAAAAACTGTTTTTT	CASIRRRTGGEKLFF
NA	TRBJ2-3	TRBD2	TRBV2	TGTGCCAGCAGGCCCGGGACTAGCGCAGATACGCAGTATTTT	CASRPGTSADTQYF
NA	TRBJ1-5	NA	TRBV23-1	TGCGCCAGCAGTCAATCGGCAGTCTTATCCCCTAGCAATCAGCCCCAGCATTTT	CASSQSAVLSPSNQPQHF
NA	TRBJ2-6	NA	TRBV6-5	TGTGCCAGCAGGAGAGATTCTGGGGCCAACGTCCTGACTTTC	CASRRDSGANVLTF
NA	TRBJ2-3	NA	TRBV4-1	TGCGCCAGCAGCTCCCCCGCGAGGCTACATCCTGGCTCGCAGTATTTT	CASSSPARLHPGSQYF
NA	TRBJ2-4	NA	TRBV15	TGTGCCACCAGCAGAACTCGGGGCACGTACATTCAGTACTTC	CATSRTRGTYIQYF
NA	TRBJ2-7	TRBD2	TRBV6-5	TGTGCCAGCAGTTACGGAGTAGCGGGAGTGTACGAGCAGTACTTC	CASSYGVAGVYEQYF
NA	TRBJ1-4	NA	TRBV7-2	TGTGCCAGCAGCTTAGCGCAGGCAGTACGGGAAAAACTGTTTTTT	CASSLAQAVREKLFF
NA	TRBJ2-1	NA	TRBV9	TGTGCCAGCAGCGCAACACACCGATCAGGGGATCTCTACAATGAGCAGTTCTTC	CASSATHRSGDLYNEQFF
once	TRBJ2-5	TRBD2	TRBV5-1	TGCGCCAGCAGCCCCGGACTAGCGGGAGGACAAGAGACCCAGTACTTC	CASSPGLAGGQETQYF
NA	TRBJ2-5	NA	TRBV5-1	TGCGCCAGCAGCTTGGGACAGAACCAAGAGACCCAGTACTTC	CASSLGQNQETQYF
NA	TRBJ2-3	NA	TRBV5-4	TGTGCCAGCAGCTTGAGCTTAGCAGATACGCAGTATTTT	CASSLSLADTQYF